These T cell receptor beta chains were read from a single sample in a study of T cells in Graves' hyperthyroidism and ophthalmopathy. TCRdb independently ran MiXCR on the multiplex PCR reads; one entry per CDR3 protein. The sample holds hundreds of thousands of distinct CDR3 sequences, roughly 16% seen once. The sequenced material came from blood. The receptors shown here come from a woman in her 30s with Graves' hyperthyroidism. The CDR3 runs from the conserved cysteine through the conserved F or W. Each record gives: CDR3 protein, CDR3 DNA, CDR3 length, V gene, J gene, clone size, D gene. A D gene is named only where the DNA matches it firmly. Not all rows give a size; the values are once, few, many and, for expanded clones, a class.

CDR3aa: CAWSVLGGLQETQYF; CDR3nt: TGTGCCTGGAGTGTATTAGGAGGATTACAAGAGACCCAGTACTTC; len: 15; v_gene: TRBV30; j_gene: TRBJ2-5; abundance: many; d_gene: .
CDR3aa: CASREDRVGEKLFF; CDR3nt: TGTGCCAGCAGAGAGGACAGGGTAGGCGAAAAACTGTTTTTT; len: 14; v_gene: TRBV6-1; j_gene: TRBJ1-4; abundance: .; d_gene: TRBD1
CDR3aa: CASSLGVGDEQYF; CDR3nt: TGTGCCAGCAGCTTGGGGGTAGGGGACGAGCAGTACTTC; len: 13; v_gene: TRBV5-6; j_gene: TRBJ2-7; abundance: many; d_gene: .
CDR3aa: CASSPPMTGSYNEQFF; CDR3nt: TGTGCCAGCAGCCCCCCGATGACTGGCTCCTACAATGAGCAGTTCTTC; len: 16; v_gene: TRBV13; j_gene: TRBJ2-1; abundance: .; d_gene: .
CDR3aa: CSAEGQGLAPDEQYF; CDR3nt: TGCAGTGCCGAAGGACAGGGATTAGCGCCCGACGAGCAGTACTTC; len: 15; v_gene: TRBV20-1; j_gene: TRBJ2-7; abundance: .; d_gene: TRBD1
CDR3aa: CSVYVSNYGYTF; CDR3nt: TGCAGCGTCTACGTCAGCAACTATGGCTACACCTTC; len: 12; v_gene: TRBV29-1; j_gene: TRBJ1-2; abundance: few; d_gene: .
CDR3aa: CASSPPGLASGELFF; CDR3nt: TGTGCCAGCTCACCACCGGGACTAGCATCCGGGGAGCTGTTTTTT; len: 15; v_gene: TRBV18; j_gene: TRBJ2-2; abundance: .; d_gene: TRBD2
CDR3aa: CASSSLDWTDTQYF; CDR3nt: TGTGCCAGCAGCTCATTGGACTGGACAGATACGCAGTATTTT; len: 14; v_gene: TRBV7-9; j_gene: TRBJ2-3; abundance: many; d_gene: .
CDR3aa: CASRNRQREGRADTQYF; CDR3nt: TGTGCCAGCAGAAATAGACAACGGGAGGGCCGCGCAGATACGCAGTATTTT; len: 17; v_gene: TRBV7-8; j_gene: TRBJ2-3; abundance: .; d_gene: TRBD2
CDR3aa: CASSPWTGGGGMEKAFF; CDR3nt: TGTGCCAGCAGCCCCTGGACAGGGGGCGGGGGTATGGAAAAAGCTTTCTTT; len: 17; v_gene: TRBV7-2; j_gene: TRBJ1-1; abundance: many; d_gene: TRBD1
CDR3aa: CASSLVLRSTDTQYF; CDR3nt: TGTGCCAGCAGCTTAGTTCTGCGTTCCACAGATACGCAGTATTTT; len: 15; v_gene: TRBV7-2; j_gene: TRBJ2-3; abundance: many; d_gene: .
CDR3aa: CASSSYTTGSSYEQYF; CDR3nt: TGTGCCAGCAGTTCATATACGACAGGGAGTTCGTACGAGCAGTACTTC; len: 16; v_gene: TRBV27; j_gene: TRBJ2-7; abundance: many; d_gene: TRBD1
CDR3aa: CAISGTSGSYEQYF; CDR3nt: TGTGCCATATCCGGGACTAGCGGGAGTTACGAGCAGTACTTC; len: 14; v_gene: TRBV2; j_gene: TRBJ2-7; abundance: many; d_gene: TRBD2
CDR3aa: CSARDSGTRITGELFF; CDR3nt: TGCAGTGCTAGAGATAGTGGGACTAGGATAACCGGGGAGCTGTTTTTT; len: 16; v_gene: TRBV20-1; j_gene: TRBJ2-2; abundance: .; d_gene: TRBD2